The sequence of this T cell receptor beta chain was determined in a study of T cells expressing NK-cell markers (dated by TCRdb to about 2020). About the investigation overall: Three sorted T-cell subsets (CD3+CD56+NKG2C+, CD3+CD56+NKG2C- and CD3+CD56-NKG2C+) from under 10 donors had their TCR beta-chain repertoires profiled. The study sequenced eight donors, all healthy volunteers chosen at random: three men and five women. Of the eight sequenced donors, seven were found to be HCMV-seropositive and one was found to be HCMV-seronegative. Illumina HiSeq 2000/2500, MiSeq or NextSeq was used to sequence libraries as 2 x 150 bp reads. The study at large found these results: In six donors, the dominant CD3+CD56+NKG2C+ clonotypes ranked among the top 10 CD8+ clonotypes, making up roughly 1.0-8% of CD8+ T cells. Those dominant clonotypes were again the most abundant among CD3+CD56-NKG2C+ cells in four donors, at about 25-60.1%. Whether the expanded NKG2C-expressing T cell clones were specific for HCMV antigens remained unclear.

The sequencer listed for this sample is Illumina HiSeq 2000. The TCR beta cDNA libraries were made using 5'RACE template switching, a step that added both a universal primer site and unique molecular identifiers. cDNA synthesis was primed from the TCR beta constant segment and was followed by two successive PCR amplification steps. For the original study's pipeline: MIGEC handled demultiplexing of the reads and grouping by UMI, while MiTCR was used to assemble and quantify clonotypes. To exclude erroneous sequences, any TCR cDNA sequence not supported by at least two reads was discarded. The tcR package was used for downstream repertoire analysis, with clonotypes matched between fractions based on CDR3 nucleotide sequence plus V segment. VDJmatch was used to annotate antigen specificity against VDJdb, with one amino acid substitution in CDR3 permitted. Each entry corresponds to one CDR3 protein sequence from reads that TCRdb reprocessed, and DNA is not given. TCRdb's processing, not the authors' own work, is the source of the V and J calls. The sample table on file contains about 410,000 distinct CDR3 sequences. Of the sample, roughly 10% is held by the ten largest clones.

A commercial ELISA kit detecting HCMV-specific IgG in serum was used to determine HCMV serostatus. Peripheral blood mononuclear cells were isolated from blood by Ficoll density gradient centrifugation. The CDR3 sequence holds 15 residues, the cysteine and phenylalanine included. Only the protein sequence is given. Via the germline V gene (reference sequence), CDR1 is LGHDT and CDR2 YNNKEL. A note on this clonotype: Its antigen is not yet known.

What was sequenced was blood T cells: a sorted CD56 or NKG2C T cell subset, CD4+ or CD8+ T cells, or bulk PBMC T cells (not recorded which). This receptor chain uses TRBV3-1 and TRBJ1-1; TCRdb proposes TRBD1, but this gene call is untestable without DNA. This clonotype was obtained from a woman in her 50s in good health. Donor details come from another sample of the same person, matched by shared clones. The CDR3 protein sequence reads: CASSQTGTKGTEAFF.